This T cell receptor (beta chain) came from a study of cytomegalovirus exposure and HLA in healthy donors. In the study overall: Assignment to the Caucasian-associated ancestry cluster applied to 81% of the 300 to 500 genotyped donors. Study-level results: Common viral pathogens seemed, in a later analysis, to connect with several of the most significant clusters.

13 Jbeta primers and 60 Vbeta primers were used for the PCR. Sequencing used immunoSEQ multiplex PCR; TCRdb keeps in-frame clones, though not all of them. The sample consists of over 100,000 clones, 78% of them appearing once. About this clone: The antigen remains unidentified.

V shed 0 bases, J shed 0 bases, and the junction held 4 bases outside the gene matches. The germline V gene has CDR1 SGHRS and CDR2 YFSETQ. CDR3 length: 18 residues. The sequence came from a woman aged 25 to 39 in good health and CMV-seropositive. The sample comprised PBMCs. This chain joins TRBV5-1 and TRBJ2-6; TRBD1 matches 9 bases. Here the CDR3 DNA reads TGCGCCAGCAGCTTGGGACAGGGGGAAGTCTCTGGGGCCAACGTCCTGACTTTC. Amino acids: CASSLGQGEVSGANVLTF.